The 20 T cell receptor beta chains below all came from one sample that was sequenced in a study of T cell responses to AZD1222 COVID-19 vaccine. Generated by immunoSEQ multiplex PCR, the TCRdb table keeps only in-frame clones and is missing some. This sample has around 130,000 clones, with roughly 84% found just once. This specimen was peripheral blood, taken on day 0 of AZD1222 vaccination. The receptors shown here come from an adult in good health.

This clone appeared a single time. This specimen includes other DNA sequences encoding the same CDR3. The chain's CDR3 is CASSQDLTDTQYF. As DNA, the CDR3 is TGCGCCAGCAGCCAAGATCTAACAGATACGCAGTATTTT. The chain has TRBV4-3 and TRBJ2-3, with D uncertain. V was clipped by 0 bases and J by 3 bases, with 4 bases between them. The CDR3 loop spans 13 amino acids. Germline CDR1 is LGHNA and CDR2 is YSLEER.

V and J are TRBV6-2 or TRBV6-3 and TRBJ1-5; 7 nucleotides line up with TRBD1. V gave up 5 bases and J gave up 4 bases; unmatched junction bases: 2. Germline values: CDR1 MNHEY, CDR2 SVGEGT. The CDR3 is made up of 13 amino acids. In DNA form, the CDR3 reads TGTGCCAGCAGTCCGGACAGGAATCAGCCCCAGCATTTT. This encodes CASSPDRNQPQHF.

The rearrangement uses TRBV7-9 and TRBJ1-5, with D perhaps TRBD1 (5 bases). This CDR3 comprises 16 residues. The germline V gene encodes CDR1 SEHNR and CDR2 FQNEAQ (reference sequence). The germline V and J ends were trimmed by 1 base and 4 bases, with 14 bases remaining between them. This chain's CDR3 is CASSLGRGLKNQPQHF. The CDR3 coding sequence is TGTGCCAGCAGCTTAGGAAGGGGCTTAAAAAATCAGCCCCAGCATTTT.

The genes are TRBV5-6 and TRBJ1-1; no clear D. Germline V gives CDR1 SGHDT, CDR2 YYEEEE. CDR3 length equals 14 residues. Trimming shortened V by 0 bases and J by 0 bases, and 6 bases separated the two germline ends. The CDR3, as DNA: TGTGCCAGCAGCTTGGCCTGGCTGAACACTGAAGCTTTCTTT. Translating gives CASSLAWLNTEAFF. The variable domain in full, with the rest retrieved from reference TRBV5-6 and TRBJ1-1, is DAGVTQSPTHLIKTRGQQVTLRCSPKSGHDTVSWYQQALGQGPQFIFQYYEEEERQRGNFPDRFSGHQFPNYSSELNVNALLLGDSALYLCASSLAWLNTEAFFGQGTRLTVV.

V is TRBV5-1 and J is TRBJ2-3; 8 positions agree with TRBD2. The germline gives CDR1 SGHRS, CDR2 YFSETQ. Germline trimming cut 4 bases from V and 1 base from J; bases unmatched to any gene: 8. CDR3 size: 16 residues. The CDR3 DNA reads as TGCGCCAGCAGCCGGGGACCGACTAGCGGCACAGATACGCAGTATTTT. It is translated as CASSRGPTSGTDTQYF.

The chain carries TRBV3-1 (or the pseudogene TRBV3-2) and TRBJ2-7, with 8 bases fitting TRBD1. The V and J ends lost 4 bases and 5 bases, in that order; junction bases with no gene match: 10. CDR1 and CDR2 from the germline V gene are LGHDT and YNNKEL (reference sequence). The CDR3 extends over 15 amino acids. CDR3 in amino acids: CASSLEHQTGDEQYF. CDR3 DNA: TGTGCCAGCAGCCTGGAACATCAGACAGGGGACGAGCAGTACTTC.

A word on this clone: At the DNA level, this CDR3 is encoded by other sequences in the same sample as well. The rearrangement joins TRBV18 to TRBJ2-3; D gene ambiguous. CDR3 length: 13 amino acids. Between the trimmed V and J ends, which lost 3 bases and 0 bases, there was a span of 4 bases. Germline CDR1 reads KGHSH; CDR2 reads LQKENI. CDR3 coding DNA: TGTGCCAGCTCACCTGGGAGCACAGATACGCAGTATTTT. Its translation is CASSPGSTDTQYF.

In its sample, this clone was seen a few times. The chain employs TRBV4-1 and TRBJ2-4, with 9 bases aligning to TRBD1. The CDR3 is 17 amino acids. Germline V CDR1 and CDR2: MGHRA, YSYEKL. V shed 2 bases, J shed 1 base, and the junction held 6 bases outside the gene matches. CDR3 region: CASSQNRGRGAKNIQYF. The CDR3 nucleotides read TGCGCCAGCAGCCAAAACAGGGGGCGAGGGGCCAAAAACATTCAGTACTTC.

The rearrangement links TRBV5-6 to TRBJ1-1; a weak D match, TRBD1 (6 bases). The length of the CDR3 is 14 residues. Per germline, CDR1 SGHDT and CDR2 YYEEEE. The V end lost 2 bases, the J end lost 1 base, and 9 bases lay between the germline ends. CDR3: CASSLTRGNTEAFF. The CDR3 DNA is TGTGCCAGCAGCTTAACCAGGGGGAACACTGAAGCTTTCTTT. The whole variable domain, filled in from reference TRBV5-6 and TRBJ1-1, reads DAGVTQSPTHLIKTRGQQVTLRCSPKSGHDTVSWYQQALGQGPQFIFQYYEEEERQRGNFPDRFSGHQFPNYSSELNVNALLLGDSALYLCASSLTRGNTEAFFGQGTRLTVV.

The chain joins TRBV27 to TRBJ1-2; D not resolved. The length of the CDR3 is 13 residues. Germline V gene lookup returns CDR1 MNHEY and CDR2 SMNVEV (reference sequence). V was pared by 3 bases and J by 8 bases, with 13 bases between. Here the CDR3 reads CASSFGKLRGYTF. The CDR3 DNA sequence: TGTGCCAGCAGTTTTGGGAAGCTGAGGGGCTACACCTTC.

This clone was recorded once. V usage is TRBV18 and J usage is TRBJ2-7, with D perhaps matching TRBD2 (5 bases). CDR3 length equals 12 residues. Between the trimmed V and J ends, which lost 2 bases and 7 bases, there was a span of 9 bases. CDR1 is KGHSH and CDR2 is LQKENI in the germline V gene. The CDR3 bases are TGTGCCAGCTCACCAGGAGGATGGGAGCAGTACTTC. Its translation: CASSPGGWEQYF.

V gene TRBV20-1 combines with J gene TRBJ1-1, with D possibly being TRBD1 (5 bases). Looked up from germline, CDR1 is DFQATT and CDR2 is SNEGSKA (reference sequence). The V end was cut by 1 base, the J end by 8 bases, with 8 bases between. The CDR3 is 11 amino acids. The CDR3 bases are TGCAGTGCTAGAGCTGGGGGGGAAGCTTTCTTT. Residues: CSARAGGEAFF.

The gene calls are TRBV11-2 and TRBJ2-3, with no clear D. The germline gives CDR1 SGHAT, CDR2 FQNNGV. This CDR3 is built from 14 residues. V lost 0 bases and J 1 base, leaving 5 bases between the germline ends. CDR3 sequence reads: CASSLDQGTDTQYF. In DNA form, the CDR3 reads TGTGCCAGCAGCTTAGATCAGGGCACAGATACGCAGTATTTT.

The chain carries TRBV9 and TRBJ2-7, with TRBD1 matching 8 bases. Per the germline V gene, CDR1 is SGDLS and CDR2 is YYNGEE. The CDR3 contains 15 residues. The V and J ends lost 3 bases and 4 bases, in that order; junction bases with no gene match: 9. The CDR3 loop reads CASSARQGPIYEQYF. The CDR3 bases are TGTGCCAGCAGCGCCCGACAGGGGCCGATTTACGAGCAGTACTTC.

The chain carries TRBV3-1 (or the pseudogene TRBV3-2) and TRBJ1-2, with a tentative D call TRBD1 (6 bases). V was shortened by 2 bases and J by 0 bases, with 7 bases between the two germline ends. CDR1 and CDR2 (germline): LGHDT, YNNKEL (reference sequence). The CDR3 has 14 amino acids. The CDR3 region is CASSQQGSNYGYTF. The CDR3 DNA reads as TGTGCCAGCAGCCAACAGGGGTCTAACTATGGCTACACCTTC.

This clone was seen only a few times. DNA of the CDR3: TGTGCCCCGAGTCTCAGGGGCGGTGATGGCTACACCTTC. Residues: CAPSLRGGDGYTF. The chain couples TRBV5-8 to TRBJ1-2; a weak D match, TRBD1 (6 bases). CDR3 length equals 13 residues. Between the trimmed V and J ends, which lost 10 bases and 6 bases, there was a span of 19 bases. The germline gives CDR1 SGHTS, CDR2 YDEGEE.

This clone was seen only a few times. DNA for the CDR3: TGTGCCAGCAGCTTAGGGGGGTTAGGGTACACTGAAGCTTTCTTT. This translates into CASSLGGLGYTEAFF. The V gene is TRBV7-6, the J gene TRBJ1-1; D is perhaps TRBD1 (5 bases). This CDR3 region has 15 residues. Germline V gene lookup returns CDR1 SGHVS and CDR2 FNYEAQ. The V end was cut by 1 base, the J end by 3 bases, with 12 bases between.

The J gene is TRBJ2-3, the V gene TRBV7-6; 8 bases are shared with TRBD2. V was clipped by 7 bases and J by 0 bases; unmatched bases: 6. This CDR3 comprises 15 residues. The germline gives CDR1 SGHVS, CDR2 FNYEAQ. This CDR3 reads CASTLTSGSTDTQYF. The CDR3 nucleotides are TGTGCCAGCACCCTAACTAGCGGTAGCACAGATACGCAGTATTTT.

This clone appeared a few times. The rearrangement uses TRBV6-4 and TRBJ2-5; TRBD1 agrees at 10 bases. Germline V CDR1 and CDR2: MRHNA, SNTAGT. The length of the CDR3 is 14 residues. J lost 4 bases, V lost 10 bases, and 9 bases had no gene match. CDR3 region: CATGTGVEGETQYF. The CDR3 coding sequence is TGTGCCACCGGGACAGGGGTAGAAGGAGAGACCCAGTACTTC.

The rearrangement uses TRBV6-5 and TRBJ2-5, with TRBD2 matching 10 bases. The CDR3 sequence is 14 residues long. Unmatched junction bases numbered 3, after V lost 6 bases and J lost 2 bases. Germline CDR1 and CDR2: MNHEY and SVGAGI. CDR3 sequence: CASRPLAGQETQYF. CDR3 in DNA: TGTGCCAGCAGACCACTAGCGGGGCAAGAGACCCAGTACTTC.